What follows are 24 T cell receptor beta chains derived from one specimen sequenced in a study of siplizumab effects on memory and regulatory T cells. Data came from immunoSEQ multiplex PCR; TCRdb stores just in-frame clones and leaves some out. The data show 92,000 or so clones, 75% to 90% seen once. Sequencing was done on a sample of CD4+ T cells sorted from blood. These receptors were collected from a human donor in good health.

This clone was observed once. The chain carries TRBV27 and TRBJ1-5, with TRBD1 matching over 9 bases. After removal of 4 bases from V and 4 bases from J, the junction contained 5 bases not matched to a gene. Germline V lookup: CDR1 MNHEY, CDR2 SMNVEV (reference sequence). The CDR3 is 15 amino acids. This CDR3 is CASSWGQGPNQPQHF. The CDR3 region has the DNA TGTGCCAGCAGTTGGGGACAGGGCCCGAATCAGCCCCAGCATTTT.

This clone was recorded once. The chain couples TRBV28 to TRBJ1-2; D gene uncertain. Germline loops: CDR1 MDHEN, CDR2 SYDVKM. CDR3 length equals 14 residues. V lost 6 bases and J 2 bases, leaving 13 bases between the germline ends. The CDR3 loop is CASRVGGRNYGYTF. The CDR3, as DNA: TGTGCCAGCAGAGTGGGAGGTCGGAACTATGGCTACACCTTC.

The chain is built from TRBV6-1 and TRBJ2-1; D possibly corresponds to TRBD1 (6 bases). In germline, CDR1 is MNHNS, CDR2 SASEGT. V was clipped by 3 bases and J by 6 bases, with 15 bases between them. The CDR3 covers 15 residues. CDR3 DNA sequence: TGTGCCAGCAGTGAGCTCCGGGACACCGGCAATGAGCAGTTCTTC. Translated, it gives CASSELRDTGNEQFF.

The CDR3 is CASSYSLSNTEAFF. The CDR3 DNA reads as TGTGCCAGCAGTTACTCGTTATCGAACACTGAAGCTTTCTTT. The chain is built from TRBV6-6 and TRBJ1-1, with D unclear. Trimming left V 0 bases short and J 1 base short, with 6 bases between. Germline CDR1 MNHNY, CDR2 SVGAGI (reference sequence). This CDR3 has 14 residues.

This clone appeared once. This chain joins TRBV19 and TRBJ2-3; 7 bases match TRBD2. The germline V gene encodes CDR1 LNHDA and CDR2 SQIVND (reference sequence). This CDR3 is built from 17 residues. V was clipped by 6 bases and J by 6 bases; unmatched bases: 18. CDR3 sequence reads: CASSTIISGRQRDTQYF. In nucleotides, the CDR3 is TGTGCCAGTAGCACCATCATCTCCGGGAGGCAAAGGGATACGCAGTATTTT.

V is TRBV28 and J is TRBJ1-2; 8 bases line up with TRBD1. Germline V gene lookup returns CDR1 MDHEN and CDR2 SYDVKM. J lost 4 bases, V lost 10 bases, and 8 bases had no gene match. CDR3 length: 13 amino acids. CDR3 amino acids: CATRTGGSYGYTF. The CDR3 DNA reads TGTGCCACCCGAACAGGGGGAAGCTATGGCTACACCTTC.

The rearrangement uses TRBV18 and TRBJ2-3; D could derive from TRBD1 or TRBD2 (6 bases each). The CDR3 length is 14 residues. V was shortened by 4 bases and J by 2 bases, with 10 bases between the two germline ends. The germline gives CDR1 KGHSH, CDR2 LQKENI. The CDR3 reads CASSQGGHTDTQYF. CDR3 DNA sequence: TGTGCCAGCTCACAGGGGGGCCACACAGATACGCAGTATTTT.

This clone was seen a single time. The gene calls are TRBV5-1 and TRBJ1-5, with D maybe TRBD1 (6 bases). The CDR3 spans 14 residues. The V gene lost 2 bases and the J gene lost 9 bases, with 15 bases spanning the gap. Per germline, CDR1 SGHRS and CDR2 YFSETQ. CDR3 coding DNA: TGCGCCAGCAGCTTCGACAAGGGGGGACGGCCCCAGCATTTT. Translating gives CASSFDKGGRPQHF.

The rearrangement links TRBV25-1 to TRBJ1-3; D gene ambiguous. Germline V CDR1 and CDR2: MGHDK, SYGVNS. This CDR3 spans 18 amino acids. V lost 7 bases, J lost 0 bases, and 22 bases lay in between. The DNA for the CDR3 is TGTGCCAGCATCCCAATGGCGTCACTCCACTCCTCTGGAAACACCATATATTTT. Its translation: CASIPMASLHSSGNTIYF. Variable domain in full (rest from reference TRBV25-1 and TRBJ1-3): EADIYQTPRYLVIGTGKKITLECSQTMGHDKMYWYQQDPGMELHLIHYSYGVNSTEKGDLSSESTVSRIRTEHFPLTLESARPSHTSQYLCASIPMASLHSSGNTIYFGEGSWLTVV.

This sequence joins TRBV1 and TRBJ1-4. TRBV1 is reported as a pseudogene. The CDR3 covers 15 residues. CDR3 protein: CTSSQPGSLGEKLFF. In nucleotides, the CDR3 is TGCACCAGCAGCCAGCCAGGGAGCTTAGGTGAAAAACTGTTTTTT.

The V and J genes are TRBV6-1 and TRBJ1-2, with D tentatively TRBD1 (5 bases). Between the trimmed V and J ends, which lost 4 bases and 2 bases, there was a span of 11 bases. CDR3 length equals 14 residues. CDR1 is MNHNS, CDR2 SASEGT, per germline. DNA for the CDR3: TGTGCCAGCAGTGTCGGGACTTTGAACTATGGCTACACCTTC. It codes for CASSVGTLNYGYTF.

The chain carries TRBV6-6 and TRBJ1-5; D is undetermined. This CDR3 region has 14 residues. Germline V gene lookup returns CDR1 MNHNY and CDR2 SVGAGI (reference sequence). V was pared by 0 bases and J by 8 bases, with 11 bases between. CDR3 amino acids: CASSYSSRDEPQHF. The CDR3 region has the DNA TGTGCCAGCAGTTACTCGTCTCGGGATGAGCCCCAGCATTTT.

The CDR3 loop is CSVGGFSGNTIYF. In DNA, the CDR3 is TGCAGCGTTGGGGGGTTCTCTGGAAACACCATATATTTT. V usage is TRBV29-1 and J usage is TRBJ1-3, with D possibly TRBD1 on 5 matching bases. The CDR3 consists of 13 residues. V lost 4 bases and J 0 bases, leaving 7 bases between the germline ends. The V gene's germline CDR1 is SQVTM and CDR2 ANQGSEA.

This clone came up a few times. The chain combines TRBV28 with TRBJ2-1; 11 positions match TRBD2. The ends lost 9 bases at V and 5 bases at J; junction bases unmatched: 21. Germline CDR1 reads MDHEN; CDR2 reads SYDVKM. The CDR3 contains 19 residues. CDR3 in amino acids: CASREDRGSSGRPHNEQFF. The CDR3 nucleotides are TGTGCCAGTCGAGAGGACAGGGGCTCTAGCGGGAGGCCTCACAATGAGCAGTTCTTC.

The chain has TRBV28 and TRBJ1-1; 7 positions agree with TRBD1. Germline CDR1 and CDR2: MDHEN and SYDVKM. The CDR3 is 15 amino acids. V was clipped by 0 bases and J by 6 bases; unmatched bases: 7. The CDR3 region has the DNA TGTGCCAGCAGTTTATGGGCGCACAGGGGTGCTGAAGCTTTCTTT. This gives the protein CASSLWAHRGAEAFF.

The CDR3 sequence is CASSPGQTYEQYF. Here the CDR3 DNA reads TGTGCCAGCTCACCGGGACAGACATACGAGCAGTACTTC. The chain recombines TRBV18 with TRBJ2-7, with 7 bases lining up with TRBD1. V was pared by 3 bases and J by 4 bases, with 3 bases of the junction left unmatched. Looked up from germline, CDR1 is KGHSH and CDR2 is LQKENI. The CDR3 covers 13 residues.

J is TRBJ1-5 and V is TRBV7-2; no definite D call. Trimming shortened V by 2 bases and J by 9 bases, and 17 bases separated the two germline ends. The germline V gene encodes CDR1 SGHTA and CDR2 FQGNSA. The CDR3 contains 15 residues. CDR3 region: CASSLPNTGDRPQHF. The CDR3 DNA sequence: TGTGCCAGCAGCTTACCGAATACCGGAGATCGGCCCCAGCATTTT.

The chain employs TRBV21-1 and TRBJ1-1. TRBV21-1 counts as a pseudogene. The CDR3 runs 11 residues. The CDR3 region has the DNA TGTGCCGTTGAGAAAAACACTGAAGCTTTCTTT. As protein: CAVEKNTEAFF.

The chain is built from TRBV4-1 and TRBJ1-1, with a weak D call TRBD1 (6 bases). This CDR3 spans 13 amino acids. V lost 6 bases and J lost 4, with 12 bases in between. The germline V gene has CDR1 MGHRA and CDR2 YSYEKL. CDR3 protein: CASSRRGGTEAFF. CDR3 DNA: TGCGCCAGCAGTCGCAGGGGTGGCACTGAAGCTTTCTTT.

J is TRBJ2-4 and V is TRBV10-3; 7 nucleotides match TRBD2. This CDR3 region has 16 residues. Losses at the gene ends were 10 bases for V and 5 bases for J; bases not matched to a gene: 17. Germline CDR1 ENHRY, CDR2 SYGVKD. The CDR3 DNA reads as TGTGCCACCACCCACGGGCACGTCGCGGGGGAAAACATTCAGTACTTC. Amino acids: CATTHGHVAGENIQYF.

V gene TRBV5-4 combines with J gene TRBJ1-3; tentative D call: TRBD1 (5 bases). V was shortened by 2 bases and J by 2 bases, with 8 bases between the two germline ends. The V gene's germline CDR1 is SGHNT and CDR2 YYREEE (reference sequence). The CDR3 spans 14 residues. This CDR3 reads CASSLRGPGNTIYF. CDR3 DNA: TGTGCCAGCAGCTTAAGGGGACCTGGAAACACCATATATTTT. The full variable domain, in which reference TRBV5-4 and TRBJ1-3 provide the parts outside the CDR3, is ETGVTQSPTHLIKTRGQQVTLRCSSQSGHNTVSWYQQALGQGPQFIFQYYREEENGRGNFPPRFSGLQFPNYSSELNVNALELDDSALYLCASSLRGPGNTIYFGEGSWLTVV.

This clone appeared a few times. V gene TRBV6-1 combines with J gene TRBJ2-5; 12 bases match TRBD2. Germline CDR1 MNHNS, CDR2 SASEGT. The CDR3 has 16 amino acids. With V trimmed by 2 bases and J by 4 bases, 5 bases remained unmatched. The CDR3 sequence is CASSELGLAGLETQYF. Written as DNA, the CDR3 is TGTGCCAGCAGTGAACTAGGACTAGCGGGATTAGAGACCCAGTACTTC.

V and J are TRBV9 and TRBJ2-5; TRBD2 matches at 7 bases. The CDR3 runs 16 residues. CDR1 and CDR2 (germline): SGDLS, YYNGEE. The trim removed 4 bases at V and 7 bases at J, leaving 16 bases unmatched. The CDR3 here is CASSPLADPPVVTQYF. As DNA, the CDR3 is TGTGCCAGCAGCCCCCTAGCGGATCCACCCGTCGTGACCCAGTACTTC. Based on the CDR3 plus reference TRBV9 and TRBJ2-5, the full variable domain is DSGVTQTPKHLITATGQRVTLRCSPRSGDLSVYWYQQSLDQGLQFLIQYYNGEERAKGNILERFSAQQFPDLHSELNLSSLELGDSALYFCASSPLADPPVVTQYFGPGTRLLVL.

This rearrangement joins TRBV6-6 to TRBJ2-3, with D unresolved. Germline CDR1 and CDR2: MNHNY and SVGAGI (reference sequence). Trimming removed 6 bases from V and 2 bases from J, with 15 bases in between. This CDR3 has 15 residues. The CDR3 DNA reads TGTGCCAGCAGGGAAACCCGCCGGATCACAGATACGCAGTATTTT. Translation gives CASRETRRITDTQYF.